The 11 T cell receptor beta chains below were found in one sample sequenced in a study of blood T cell repertoires in COVID-19. Sequencing was performed with immunoSEQ multiplex PCR; in TCRdb, only in-frame clones are kept and a portion is missing. The data hold about 15,000 clones, with 75% to 90% observed a single time. The specimen sequenced was peripheral blood. These TCRs come from a man over 45 with active COVID-19.

The genes are TRBV10-2 and TRBJ1-1; D gene unclear. V dropped 3 bases and J dropped 1 base, with 9 bases sitting between them. Germline values: CDR1 WSHSY, CDR2 SAAADI. The CDR3 totals 14 residues. CDR3 DNA: TGCGCCAGCAGTGAAGTAGCAACGAACACTGAAGCTTTCTTT. Its translation: CASSEVATNTEAFF.

V and J are TRBV9 and TRBJ2-1; D is unclear. Trimming cost V 1 base and J 2 bases, with 4 bases left between them. Germline CDR1 SGDLS, CDR2 YYNGEE. This CDR3 is 13 amino acids long. The CDR3 nucleotides read TGTGCCAGCAGCGTATCAGCCTACAATGAGCAGTTCTTC. Encoded protein: CASSVSAYNEQFF. Full variable domain (missing parts from reference TRBV9 and TRBJ2-1): DSGVTQTPKHLITATGQRVTLRCSPRSGDLSVYWYQQSLDQGLQFLIQYYNGEERAKGNILERFSAQQFPDLHSELNLSSLELGDSALYFCASSVSAYNEQFFGPGTRLTVL.

The chain couples TRBV11-2 to TRBJ2-1; 11 bases are a match to TRBD1. J lost 6 bases, V lost 4 bases, and 5 bases had no gene match. The CDR3 runs to 15 residues. From germline, CDR1 is SGHAT and CDR2 FQNNGV. This chain's CDR3 is CASSSGQGALNEQFF. The CDR3 nucleotides are TGTGCCAGCAGCTCCGGACAGGGGGCCCTCAATGAGCAGTTCTTC.

The chain uses TRBV6-6 and TRBJ2-7; TRBD2 agrees at 7 bases. This CDR3 contains 15 residues. J was trimmed by 0 bases and V by 6 bases; bases with no gene match: 8. Germline lookup yields CDR1 MNHNY and CDR2 SVGAGI (reference sequence). The CDR3 DNA reads as TGTGCCAGCAGGGGAGGGACTTCCATCTCCTACGAGCAGTACTTC. Protein sequence: CASRGGTSISYEQYF.

In this sample, this clone turned up a few times. The chain's CDR3 is CASSLRLAGVREQYF. The DNA for the CDR3 is TGTGCCAGCAGTTTAAGACTAGCGGGAGTCCGCGAGCAGTACTTC. The chain carries TRBV27 and TRBJ2-7; 12 nucleotides line up with TRBD2. The length of the CDR3 is 15 residues. From germline, CDR1 is MNHEY and CDR2 SMNVEV (reference sequence). Trimming at V came to 2 bases and at J to 6 bases, leaving 5 bases not matched to a gene.

This chain connects TRBV10-3 to TRBJ2-1; 10 nucleotides line up with TRBD2. V lost 6 bases to trimming and J lost 6 bases; unmatched junction nucleotides: 8. CDR1 and CDR2 (germline): ENHRY, SYGVKD. The CDR3 loop spans 15 amino acids. CDR3 nucleotide sequence: TGTGCCATCAGGCCTGCTAGCGGGAGCCTCAATGAGCAGTTCTTC. Amino acid sequence: CAIRPASGSLNEQFF.

The chain joins TRBV11-3 to TRBJ2-1; 8 bases map to TRBD2. V dropped 5 bases and J dropped 6; count of bases not matched to a gene: 9. The CDR3 runs 15 residues. Germline CDR1 reads SGHNT; CDR2 reads YENEEA. CDR3 DNA sequence: TGTGCCAGCAGCCGGGAAAGCGGGAGAAGCAATGAGCAGTTCTTC. Translation gives CASSRESGRSNEQFF. The full variable domain, its missing parts supplied by reference TRBV11-3 and TRBJ2-1, is EAGVVQSPRYKIIEKKQPVAFWCNPISGHNTLYWYLQNLGQGPELLIRYENEEAVDDSQLPKDRFSAERLKGVDSTLKIQPAELGDSAVYLCASSRESGRSNEQFFGPGTRLTVL.

This clone has only one observation. This chain links TRBV5-1 with TRBJ2-1, with 7 bases matching TRBD1. This CDR3 region has 15 residues. Per the germline V gene, CDR1 is SGHRS and CDR2 is YFSETQ. After removal of 0 bases from V and 3 bases from J, the junction contained 3 bases not matched to a gene. The DNA of the CDR3 is TGCGCCAGCAGCTTGGTCGGGACAGACTACAATGAGCAGTTCTTC. Protein sequence: CASSLVGTDYNEQFF. The full variable domain, in which reference TRBV5-1 and TRBJ2-1 provide the parts outside the CDR3, is KAGVTQTPRYLIKTRGQQVTLSCSPISGHRSVSWYQQTPGQGLQFLFEYFSETQRNKGNFPGRFSGRQFSNSRSEMNVSTLELGDSALYLCASSLVGTDYNEQFFGPGTRLTVL.

The chain joins TRBV18 to TRBJ1-3, with D unresolved. Between the trimmed V and J ends, which lost 3 bases and 0 bases, there was a span of 12 bases. This CDR3 has 16 residues. CDR1 is KGHSH and CDR2 is LQKENI in the germline V gene. In DNA, the CDR3 is TGTGCCAGCTCACCGATACAGCTCACCTCTGGAAACACCATATATTTT. Translated: CASSPIQLTSGNTIYF.

The rearrangement joins TRBV4-3 to TRBJ2-2; D ambiguous. Per germline, CDR1 LGHNA and CDR2 YSLEER. CDR3 size: 15 residues. V was cut by 5 bases and J by 7 bases, with 17 bases left in between. In DNA form, the CDR3 reads TGCGCCAGCAGCATGGTTGGGTTGCGCGGCGGGGAGCTGTTTTTT. This codes for CASSMVGLRGGELFF.

This chain connects TRBV5-1 to TRBJ2-1; TRBD1 aligns across 7 bases. J lost 4 bases, V lost 4 bases, and 5 bases had no gene match. The CDR3 is 14 residues long. Germline CDR1 reads SGHRS; CDR2 reads YFSETQ. Here the CDR3 DNA reads TGCGCCAGCAGCCACGGGACAGAGTACAATGAGCAGTTCTTC. Encoded protein: CASSHGTEYNEQFF.